The clone carrying this TCR beta chain was counted ten times or more. Its specificity is unknown. Germline V gene data show CDR1 as DFQATT and CDR2 as SNEGSKA (reference sequence). Trimming pared 3 bases from V and 1 base from J, leaving 4 bases between. There are 11 residues in the CDR3. This entry belongs to a study of CD8 T cells in ankylosing spondylitis. Each TCR beta library was made by quantitative 5'-RACE that incorporated molecular barcodes. TCRdb fed the 5' RACE reads into MiXCR, producing one record per CDR3 protein. The data hold roughly 40,000 distinct CDR3 sequences, with 9.5% to 12% observed a single time. Study results and caveats: The study identified a TCR beta motif of roughly eight highly homologous variants that appeared characteristic of ankylosing spondylitis blood. Matched ankylosing spondylitis synovial fluid reportedly contained a significantly enriched population of disease-linked clones. The authors found the disease-linked clones to be CD8+ and relatively rare in peripheral blood.

Sequencing was done on a sample of blood, either unsorted or a sorted T cell fraction (not recorded which). V usage is TRBV20-1 and J usage is TRBJ2-7; D not resolved. The TCR comes from a male donor with ankylosing spondylitis or in good health (not recorded which). CDR3 amino acids: CSASPSYEQYF. CDR3 DNA sequence: TGCAGTGCTAGCCCGTCCTACGAGCAGTACTTC.